The 28 T cell receptor beta chains reported below all come from one sample, sequenced in a study of blood T cell repertoires in COVID-19. TCRdb's copy holds only in-frame clones and misses some; the assay was immunoSEQ multiplex PCR. Of about 190,000 clones in the sample, more than 75% were seen once. The sequenced material came from peripheral blood. All receptors come from a woman younger than 35 who had recovered from COVID-19.

The chain couples TRBV7-9 to TRBJ1-2; the D gene is possibly TRBD1 (5 bases). V lost 0 bases and J lost 6, with 11 bases in between. The germline CDR1 and CDR2 sequences are SEHNR and FQNEAQ (reference sequence). This CDR3 is 14 amino acids long. CDR3: CASSLAFGQDGYTF. The CDR3 region has the DNA TGTGCCAGCAGCTTAGCCTTCGGACAAGATGGCTACACCTTC.

The CDR3 loop reads CASSLGAQPQHF. Written as DNA, the CDR3 is TGTGCCAGCAGCTTAGGGGCCCAGCCCCAGCATTTT. The rearrangement uses TRBV7-9 and TRBJ1-5; D call uncertain. Germline lookup yields CDR1 SEHNR and CDR2 FQNEAQ (reference sequence). Trimming pared 1 base from V and 7 bases from J, leaving 5 bases between. There are 12 residues in the CDR3.

V and J are TRBV5-4 and TRBJ2-4; 8 bases agree with TRBD1. From germline, CDR1 is SGHNT and CDR2 YYREEE (reference sequence). The CDR3 sequence is 15 residues long. V was pared by 0 bases and J by 1 base, with 0 bases of the junction left unmatched. The CDR3 coding sequence is TGTGCCAGCAGCTTGGCAGGGGGCGCCAAAAACATTCAGTACTTC. Protein product: CASSLAGGAKNIQYF.

The chain recombines TRBV5-1 with TRBJ2-5; 8 bases are shared with TRBD2. The CDR3 extends over 15 amino acids. CDR1 and CDR2 (germline): SGHRS, YFSETQ. Germline trimming cut 0 bases from V and 5 bases from J; bases unmatched to any gene: 6. The CDR3 sequence: CASSLGGQRGETQYF. CDR3 nucleotides: TGCGCCAGCAGCTTGGGGGGCCAGCGGGGGGAGACCCAGTACTTC.

This chain uses TRBV18 with TRBJ1-1; the D gene is possibly TRBD1 (6 bases). V lost 3 bases and J lost 6, with 23 bases in between. From germline, CDR1 is KGHSH and CDR2 LQKENI. The length of the CDR3 is 17 residues. CDR3 loop: CASSPTLTGSLSAEAFF. CDR3 bases: TGTGCCAGCTCACCGACTTTAACAGGGTCGCTGTCGGCTGAAGCTTTCTTT.

The rearrangement joins TRBV27 to TRBJ2-3, with 13 positions matching TRBD2. Per germline, CDR1 MNHEY and CDR2 SMNVEV (reference sequence). The CDR3 length is 19 residues. V lost 2 bases, J lost 5 bases, and 13 bases stayed unmatched. CDR3 sequence: CASSLNGIRTSGSLDTQYF. The CDR3 nucleotides are TGTGCCAGCAGTTTAAACGGGATCCGGACTAGCGGGAGTTTAGATACGCAGTATTTT.

V is TRBV12-3 or TRBV12-4 and J is TRBJ1-2, with D unresolved. The V end lost 3 bases, the J end lost 2 bases, and 4 bases lay between the germline ends. This CDR3 comprises 12 residues. This CDR3 is CASSFSNYGYTF. CDR3 nucleotides: TGTGCCAGCAGTTTTAGCAACTATGGCTACACCTTC.

The rearrangement uses TRBV24-1 and TRBJ1-2; 9 nucleotides agree with TRBD1. V lost 3 bases and J lost 6; bases outside the gene matches: 7. Germline V gives CDR1 KGHDR, CDR2 SFDVKD. CDR3 length: 15 amino acids. The CDR3 spells CATSDPRTGADGYTF. CDR3 DNA sequence: TGTGCCACCAGTGATCCCCGGACAGGGGCGGATGGCTACACCTTC.

J is TRBJ1-2 and V is TRBV7-9, with TRBD1 matching 9 bases. CDR1 is SEHNR, CDR2 FQNEAQ, per germline (reference sequence). This CDR3 is 15 amino acids long. Losses at the gene ends were 0 bases for V and 8 bases for J; bases not matched to a gene: 7. In DNA form, the CDR3 reads TGTGCCAGCAGCTTAGCACAAACAGGGGGCCAGGGCTACACCTTC. This sequence encodes CASSLAQTGGQGYTF.

In this sample, this clone turned up a few times. The V gene is TRBV2, the J gene TRBJ1-1; 7 nucleotides match TRBD1. The CDR3 totals 13 residues. The germline V gene encodes CDR1 SNHLY and CDR2 FYNNEI. Unmatched junction bases numbered 0, after V lost 4 bases and J lost 1 base. CDR3 loop: CASSGQGNTEAFF. CDR3 nucleotides: TGTGCCAGCAGTGGACAGGGGAACACTGAAGCTTTCTTT.

The chain employs TRBV5-1 and TRBJ2-3; 9 bases fit TRBD2. The CDR3 runs to 15 residues. J was trimmed by 2 bases and V by 2 bases; bases with no gene match: 3. Germline-derived CDR1 and CDR2 are SGHRS and YFSETQ. The CDR3 coding sequence is TGCGCCAGCAGCTTCAGCGGGAGGTCCACAGATACGCAGTATTTT. Its translation is CASSFSGRSTDTQYF. The whole variable domain, filled in from reference TRBV5-1 and TRBJ2-3, reads KAGVTQTPRYLIKTRGQQVTLSCSPISGHRSVSWYQQTPGQGLQFLFEYFSETQRNKGNFPGRFSGRQFSNSRSEMNVSTLELGDSALYLCASSFSGRSTDTQYFGPGTRLTVL.

The J gene is TRBJ1-2, the V gene TRBV30; no definite D call. V was pared by 5 bases and J by 3 bases, with 13 bases between. This CDR3 has 13 amino acids. In germline, CDR1 is GTSNPN, CDR2 SVGIG (reference sequence). The DNA for the CDR3 is TGTGCCTGGGCCGAGCCATCTCACTATGGCTACACCTTC. Translation gives CAWAEPSHYGYTF.

This chain links TRBV7-9 with TRBJ1-1, with TRBD1 as a possible D gene (5 bases). Germline V CDR1 and CDR2: SEHNR, FQNEAQ (reference sequence). Trimming removed 2 bases from V and 9 bases from J, with 13 bases in between. This CDR3 spans 13 amino acids. CDR3: CASSLQGAGKAFF. In DNA, the CDR3 is TGTGCCAGCAGCTTACAGGGAGCGGGGAAAGCTTTCTTT.

The chain links TRBV4-1 to TRBJ1-1, with TRBD1 matching 8 bases. V was clipped by 4 bases and J by 1 base; unmatched bases: 8. The CDR3 runs to 16 residues. CDR1 and CDR2 from the germline V gene are MGHRA and YSYEKL. The CDR3 loop is CASSRGGRGPNTEAFF. DNA of the CDR3: TGCGCCAGCAGCCGGGGGGGCAGGGGGCCGAACACTGAAGCTTTCTTT.

The chain couples TRBV4-3 to TRBJ1-2, with 7 bases identical to TRBD1. Germline assignment: CDR1 LGHNA and CDR2 YSLEER. This CDR3 has 15 amino acids. V was clipped by 0 bases and J by 4 bases; unmatched bases: 5. The CDR3 DNA reads as TGCGCCAGCAGCCAAGATAGGGGGCTCGGCTATGGCTACACCTTC. This gives the protein CASSQDRGLGYGYTF.

The chain is built from TRBV27 and TRBJ1-5; the D is unclear. CDR1 MNHEY and CDR2 SMNVEV come from the germline V gene (reference sequence). The CDR3 has 14 amino acids. Trimming took off 5 bases at V and 0 bases at J, with 8 bases between the two ends. CDR3 amino acids: CASSLKSSNQPQHF. DNA of the CDR3: TGTGCCAGCAGTCTAAAGAGTAGCAATCAGCCCCAGCATTTT.

This clone was observed a single time. The gene calls are TRBV9 and TRBJ1-5; 7 nucleotides align to TRBD1. The CDR3 consists of 16 residues. Germline V CDR1 and CDR2: SGDLS, YYNGEE. J lost 1 base, V lost 4 bases, and 8 bases had no gene match. This CDR3 is CASSKTGVGSNQPQHF. CDR3 coding DNA: TGTGCCAGCAGCAAAACAGGGGTAGGGAGCAATCAGCCCCAGCATTTT.

The rearrangement joins TRBV18 to TRBJ1-5; D gene ambiguous. The V and J ends lost 3 bases and 3 bases respectively, with 6 bases between them. This CDR3 spans 13 amino acids. The germline V gene has CDR1 KGHSH and CDR2 LQKENI. The CDR3 nucleotides read TGTGCCAGCTCACCCGACATCAATCAGCCCCAGCATTTT. This translates into CASSPDINQPQHF.

In its sample, this clone was seen a few times. The genes are TRBV7-8 and TRBJ1-5, with D hard to call. Germline loops: CDR1 SGHVS, CDR2 FQNEAQ. CDR3 length: 13 amino acids. Trimming stripped 5 bases from V and 6 bases from J, with 11 bases between. The CDR3 DNA reads as TGTGCCAGCAGCCAGTCGTACGGTCAGCCCCAGCATTTT. Its protein product is CASSQSYGQPQHF.

This clone was counted between two and nine times. This rearrangement joins TRBV6-5 to TRBJ2-1; TRBD2 matches at 15 bases. J lost 13 bases, V lost 4 bases, and 8 bases had no gene match. From germline, CDR1 is MNHEY and CDR2 SVGAGI. The CDR3 is 15 residues long. The CDR3 spells CASSLSGLAGGLQFF. As DNA, the CDR3 is TGTGCCAGCAGTTTAAGCGGACTAGCGGGAGGGCTTCAGTTCTTC.

V gene TRBV6-5 combines with J gene TRBJ1-2, with 8 bases that match TRBD1. This CDR3 is built from 13 residues. The germline V gene encodes CDR1 MNHEY and CDR2 SVGAGI. The junction had 2 bases not matched to a gene; V was cut back by 6 bases and J by 2 bases. This chain's CDR3 is CASRRTGNYGYTF. The CDR3 bases are TGTGCCAGCAGAAGGACAGGGAACTATGGCTACACCTTC.

This chain joins TRBV6-5 and TRBJ2-7, with TRBD1 matching over 8 bases. Germline values: CDR1 MNHEY, CDR2 SVGAGI. V shed 2 bases, J shed 6 bases, and the junction held 3 bases outside the gene matches. There are 13 residues in the CDR3. The DNA for the CDR3 is TGTGCCAGCAGTTACCCGACAGGGGCCGAGCAGTACTTC. Translation gives CASSYPTGAEQYF.

The chain couples TRBV12-3 or TRBV12-4 to TRBJ2-3; perhaps TRBD2 as D (6 bases). Trimming removed 3 bases at V and 8 bases at J, with 9 bases between. This CDR3 has 12 amino acids. The CDR3 here is CASSLGRGTQYF. The CDR3 DNA reads TGTGCCAGCAGTTTGGGGCGGGGTACGCAGTATTTT.

The V gene is TRBV9, the J gene TRBJ1-2; D perhaps matches TRBD1 (6 bases). The CDR3 sequence is 11 residues long. The ends were cut back, 5 bases at V and 8 bases at J, with 10 bases in the middle. Germline V lookup: CDR1 SGDLS, CDR2 YYNGEE. CDR3 sequence reads: CASRTQGGYTF. The CDR3 bases are TGTGCCAGCAGAACCCAGGGGGGCTACACCTTC. Complete variable domain (other parts from reference TRBV9 and TRBJ1-2): DSGVTQTPKHLITATGQRVTLRCSPRSGDLSVYWYQQSLDQGLQFLIQYYNGEERAKGNILERFSAQQFPDLHSELNLSSLELGDSALYFCASRTQGGYTFGSGTRLTVV.

The chain recombines TRBV5-3 with TRBJ1-6, with 7 nucleotides matching TRBD1. TRBV5-3 is known as an ORF, though its function is uncertain. The ends lost 0 bases at V and 10 bases at J; junction bases unmatched: 4. The CDR3 has 14 residues. Here the CDR3 DNA reads TGTGCCAGAAGCTTGGGTACAGGGGAATCACCCCTCCACTTT. Translated: CARSLGTGESPLHF.

This clone was recorded only once. The rearrangement uses TRBV11-2 and TRBJ2-3; 7 nucleotides line up with TRBD2. CDR1 is SGHAT and CDR2 is FQNNGV in the germline V gene. J was trimmed by 6 bases and V by 7 bases; bases with no gene match: 13. The CDR3 length is 15 residues. CDR3 sequence reads: CASNPKTSSFDTQYF. DNA for the CDR3: TGTGCCAGCAACCCTAAGACTAGCAGTTTTGATACGCAGTATTTT.

This clone was picked up one time. The gene calls are TRBV2 and TRBJ2-4, with 8 bases fitting TRBD1. The V gene end was trimmed by 11 bases and the J gene end by 6 bases; junction bases not matched to a gene: 9. Germline V gives CDR1 SNHLY, CDR2 FYNNEI. This CDR3 has 13 residues. The CDR3 region has the DNA TGTGCCGGAGACAGGGGTCACCCAAACATTCAGTACTTC. Residues: CAGDRGHPNIQYF.

The chain employs TRBV3-1 (or the pseudogene TRBV3-2) and TRBJ2-2; 11 bases match TRBD2. Per the germline V gene, CDR1 is LGHDT and CDR2 is YNNKEL (reference sequence). V lost 5 bases, J lost 1 base, and 3 bases stayed unmatched. The CDR3 totals 16 residues. Here the CDR3 DNA reads TGTGCCAGCAGCAGACTAGCGGGATTGAACACCGGGGAGCTGTTTTTT. This gives the protein CASSRLAGLNTGELFF.